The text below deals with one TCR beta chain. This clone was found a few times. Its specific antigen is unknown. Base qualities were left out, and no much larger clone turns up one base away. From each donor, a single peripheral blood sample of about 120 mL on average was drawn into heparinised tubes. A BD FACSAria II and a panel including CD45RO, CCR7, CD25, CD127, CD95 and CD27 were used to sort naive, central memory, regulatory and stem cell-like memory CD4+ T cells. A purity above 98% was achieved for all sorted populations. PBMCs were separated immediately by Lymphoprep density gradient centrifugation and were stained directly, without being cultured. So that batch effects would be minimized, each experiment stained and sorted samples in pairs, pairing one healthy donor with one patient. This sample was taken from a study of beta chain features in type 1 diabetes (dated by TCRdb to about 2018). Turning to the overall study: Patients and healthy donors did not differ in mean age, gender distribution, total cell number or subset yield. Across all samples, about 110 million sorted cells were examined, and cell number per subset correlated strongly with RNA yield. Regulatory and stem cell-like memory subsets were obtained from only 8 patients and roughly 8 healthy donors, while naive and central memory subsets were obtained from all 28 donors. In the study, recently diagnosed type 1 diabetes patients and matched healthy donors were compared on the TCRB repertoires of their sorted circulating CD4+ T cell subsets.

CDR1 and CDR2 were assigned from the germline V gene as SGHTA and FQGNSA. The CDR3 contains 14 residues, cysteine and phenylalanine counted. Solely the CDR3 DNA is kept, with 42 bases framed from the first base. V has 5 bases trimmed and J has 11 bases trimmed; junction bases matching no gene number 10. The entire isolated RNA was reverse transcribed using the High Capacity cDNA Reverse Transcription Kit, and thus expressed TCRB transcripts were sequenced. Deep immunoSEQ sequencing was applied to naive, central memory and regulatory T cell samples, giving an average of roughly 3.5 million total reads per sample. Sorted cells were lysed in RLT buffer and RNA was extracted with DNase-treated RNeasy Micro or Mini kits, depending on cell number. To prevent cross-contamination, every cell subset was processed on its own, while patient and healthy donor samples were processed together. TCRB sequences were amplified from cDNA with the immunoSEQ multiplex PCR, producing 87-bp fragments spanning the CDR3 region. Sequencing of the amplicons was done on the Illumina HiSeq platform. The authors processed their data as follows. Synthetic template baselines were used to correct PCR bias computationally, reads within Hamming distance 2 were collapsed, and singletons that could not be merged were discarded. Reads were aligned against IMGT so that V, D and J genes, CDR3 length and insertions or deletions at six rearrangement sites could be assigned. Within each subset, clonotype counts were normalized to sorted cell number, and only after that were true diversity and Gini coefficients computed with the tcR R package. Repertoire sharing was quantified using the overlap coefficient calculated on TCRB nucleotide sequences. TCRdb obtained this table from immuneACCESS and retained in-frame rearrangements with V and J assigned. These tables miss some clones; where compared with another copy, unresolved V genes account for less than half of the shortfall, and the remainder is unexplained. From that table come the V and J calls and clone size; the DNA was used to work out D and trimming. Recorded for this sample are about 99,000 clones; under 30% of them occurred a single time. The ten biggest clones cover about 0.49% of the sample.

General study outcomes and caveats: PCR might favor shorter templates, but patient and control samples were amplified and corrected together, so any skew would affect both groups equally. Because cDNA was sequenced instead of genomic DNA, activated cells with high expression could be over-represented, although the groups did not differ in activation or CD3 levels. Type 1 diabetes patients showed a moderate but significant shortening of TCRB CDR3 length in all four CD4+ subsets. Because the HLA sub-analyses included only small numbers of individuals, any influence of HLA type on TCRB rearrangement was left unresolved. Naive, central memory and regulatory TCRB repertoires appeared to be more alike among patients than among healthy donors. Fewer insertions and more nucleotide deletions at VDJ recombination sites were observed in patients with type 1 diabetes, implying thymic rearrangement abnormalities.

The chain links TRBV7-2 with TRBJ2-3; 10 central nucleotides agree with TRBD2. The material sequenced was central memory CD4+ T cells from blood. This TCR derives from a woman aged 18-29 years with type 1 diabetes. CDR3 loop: CASSTDSSGSMQYF. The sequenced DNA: TGTGCCAGCAGCACAGACTCTAGCGGGAGCATGCAGTATTTT.